The text below deals with one T cell receptor beta chain. The antigen it binds to is not known. Base quality data are lacking; no much larger clone is found one base away. The record originates from a study of T cells in Graves' hyperthyroidism and ophthalmopathy (dated by TCRdb to between 2019 and 2020). For the wider study: TCR V-J signatures able to tell the groups apart were searched for in a discovery cohort of 90 to 100 patients, of whom more than 40 had Graves' ophthalmopathy and about 60 had stable Graves' hyperthyroidism. The 90 or so discovery patients were randomly split 7:3 into training and test sets. According to the paper, TCR Vbeta CDR3 sequencing was carried out on 135 peripheral blood samples, which came from 40 to 45 ophthalmopathy, approximately 78 hyperthyroidism and 17 progressor patients. In addition, the study compared T-cell repertoires in thyroid tissue and in blood from about 6 Graves' hyperthyroidism patients. Prospective prediction of ophthalmopathy was tested in an independent validation cohort consisting of 18 to 20 hyperthyroidism patients and 15 or so patients who later progressed to ophthalmopathy. Following sampling, methimazole starting at 30 mg daily was given to hyperthyroidism patients, and high-dose intravenous methylprednisolone was given to ophthalmopathy patients. Study-level results and caveats: In validation, progression to ophthalmopathy was predicted by the model with 70% to 71% sensitivity and just over 72% specificity, a median of approximately 6.5 months before onset. Most expanded thyroid clonotypes (frequency above 0.001) were also found in blood, which suggests that blood repertoires may mirror thyroid immune responses. In cross-validation, a model built on a 13 V-J signature told ophthalmopathy apart from stable hyperthyroidism with approximately 90% sensitivity and around 83% specificity, and in testing the same model reached 80%/75%. No statistical method was used to fix the sample size in advance, and group allocation was not hidden from the investigators.

Stable Graves' hyperthyroidism was defined as no progression to ophthalmopathy during 18 months of follow-up. The hyperthyroidism patients were between 18 and 65 years old and newly diagnosed, with a disease duration of less than 2 months. The study excluded patients with uncontrolled infections, other autoimmune diseases, pregnancy or lactation. Diagnoses were based on clinical symptoms, serum thyroxine and TRAb, thyroid ultrasound and orbital computed tomography. Total RNA was extracted using Trizol reagent, and RNA quality was assessed on an Agilent 2100 Bioanalyzer. The CDR3 sequence holds 16 residues, the cysteine and phenylalanine included. Of the read, only the CDR3 DNA is kept; its 48 bases are in frame from base 1. For CDR1 and CDR2, the germline V gene lists MGHDK and SYGVNS. V drops 8 bases and J drops 3 bases, leaving 20 bases in between. Amplification of TCR beta CDR3 regions was carried out from RNA transcripts. For the first round of RT-PCR on the TCR CDR3, the HTBI primer set was used together with the Qiagen OneStep RT-PCR kit. The libraries were constructed in a second round of multiplex PCR and then size-selected and purified. Sequencing of the libraries was done on an Illumina HiSeq2000 using paired-end 100 bp reads. The authors processed their data as follows. SOAPnuke was used to process the raw data, with reads discarded if the reads contained adapters or uncalled bases, had a mean Phred below 15, or lacked an exact constant-primer or identifier match. COPE v1.2.5 was used to merge the high-quality paired reads, and each unique nucleotide sequence was defined as a clonotype. MiTCR v1.1 was used to align clonotypes to the IMGT TRBV, TRBD and TRBJ reference segments. The analysis included only V-J combinations with a frequency above 0.0001, which together covered 98% to 99.2% of the repertoires. A TCS score was defined as the ratio of F50 (clonal expansion) to E x V (chaos), with BLOSUM62-based TCRdist applied between CDR3 peptides within each V-J. Welch's t-statistics and random forest reduced fewer than 550 V-J features to 10 to 15, which were used in a naive Bayes classifier (R e1071). Clones were called with MiXCR by TCRdb after fastp trimmed the public reads at Q25, and only in-frame beta chains were retained. Under each unique CDR3 protein, matching rows form one entry showing the most common genes and DNA. TCRdb assigned the V and J calls; the authors' analysis was not used. This sample is represented by about 560,000 distinct CDR3 sequences; 40% to 55% of them were singletons. The ten largest clones capture 6.5% to 9% of the sample.

The specimen sequenced was peripheral blood or thyroid tissue (not recorded which). The source is a young woman with Graves' hyperthyroidism. Donor details come from another sample of the same person, matched by shared clones. The chain joins TRBV25-1 to TRBJ1-5; TRBD1 is a weak D gene call, 5 bases matching. The nucleotide sequence is given as TGTGCCAGCGGCGAAACCTCGGGACGGTTCAATCAGCCCCAGCATTTT. The translation is CASGETSGRFNQPQHF.